Reported below is one T cell receptor (beta chain). Its target is not known. TCRdb reprocessed the reads with MiXCR, giving one entry per CDR3 protein. Of about 140,000 distinct CDR3 sequences detected, more than 25% appear once; the ten largest clones hold 45% to 55%. Germline-derived CDR1 and CDR2 are SGHRS and YFSETQ. Trimming cost V 0 bases and J 2 bases, with 9 bases left between them. The CDR3 totals 14 residues. This sample is part of a study of T cell repertoires in cytomegalovirus infection. The rearrangement uses TRBV5-1 and TRBJ2-7, with unresolved D. The specimen was CD8+ T cells from cultured PBMCs, collected from culture after CMV antigen stimulation. The clonotype was recovered from a human donor in good health (CMV status not recorded). Some clones in this sample may be carry-over from other donors' samples. CDR3 in amino acids: CASSLGLETYEQYF. The CDR3 region has the DNA TGCGCCAGCAGCTTGGGGTTAGAAACCTACGAGCAGTACTTC.